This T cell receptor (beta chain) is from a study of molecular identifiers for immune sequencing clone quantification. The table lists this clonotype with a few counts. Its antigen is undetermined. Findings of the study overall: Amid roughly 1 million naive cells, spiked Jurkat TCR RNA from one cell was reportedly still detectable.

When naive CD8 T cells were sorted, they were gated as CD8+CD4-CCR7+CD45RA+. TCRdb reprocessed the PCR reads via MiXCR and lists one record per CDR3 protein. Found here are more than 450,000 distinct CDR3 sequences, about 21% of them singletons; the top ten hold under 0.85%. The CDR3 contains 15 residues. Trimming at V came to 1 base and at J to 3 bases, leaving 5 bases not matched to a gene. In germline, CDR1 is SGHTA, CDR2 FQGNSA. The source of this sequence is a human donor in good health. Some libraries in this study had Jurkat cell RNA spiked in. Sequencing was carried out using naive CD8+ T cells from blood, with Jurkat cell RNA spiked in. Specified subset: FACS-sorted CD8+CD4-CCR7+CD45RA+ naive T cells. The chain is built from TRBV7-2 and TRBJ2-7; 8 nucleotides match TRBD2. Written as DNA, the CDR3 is TGTGCCAGCAGCTTAGTCTCAGCGGGGGACTACGAGCAGTACTTC. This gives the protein CASSLVSAGDYEQYF. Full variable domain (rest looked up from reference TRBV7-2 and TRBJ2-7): GAGVSQSPSNKVTEKGKDVELRCDPISGHTALYWYRQSLGQGLEFLIYFQGNSAPDKSGLPSDRFSAERTGGSVSTLTIQRTQQEDSAVYLCASSLVSAGDYEQYFGPGTRLTVT.